One and the same sample provided the 27 T cell receptor beta chains below, sequenced in a study of cytomegalovirus exposure and HLA in healthy donors. The PCR was carried out with 60 Vbeta primers and 13 Jbeta primers. Libraries were prepared by immunoSEQ multiplex PCR; TCRdb keeps only in-frame clonotypes and omits some of them. The profile shows approximately 250,000 clones, more than 75% of them singletons. Sequencing input: PBMCs. These receptors all come from a girl aged 2-10 years in good health and CMV-seronegative.

The CDR3 here is CASSAPGQGTSNEKLFF. The CDR3 bases are TGTGCCAGCAGCGCACCGGGACAGGGGACGTCTAATGAAAAACTGTTTTTT. The rearrangement joins TRBV11-2 to TRBJ1-4, with 10 bases fitting TRBD1. This CDR3 spans 17 amino acids. Trimming removed 5 bases from V and 3 bases from J; junction bases left unmatched: 9. Looked up from germline, CDR1 is SGHAT and CDR2 is FQNNGV. The entire variable domain, with the rest obtained from reference TRBV11-2 and TRBJ1-4, is as follows: EAGVAQSPRYKIIEKRQSVAFWCNPISGHATLYWYQQILGQGPKLLIQFQNNGVVDDSQLPKDRFSAERLKGVDSTLKIQPAKLEDSAVYLCASSAPGQGTSNEKLFFGSGTQLSVL.

This rearrangement joins TRBV2 to TRBJ2-1, with TRBD2 matching over 8 bases. This CDR3 region has 20 residues. The germline gives CDR1 SNHLY, CDR2 FYNNEI. With V trimmed by 7 bases and J by 3 bases, 23 bases remained unmatched. The CDR3: CASNDIGKILSSGHYNEQFF. CDR3 sequence (DNA): TGTGCCAGCAACGACATAGGCAAAATCCTCTCTAGCGGGCACTACAATGAGCAGTTCTTC.

J is TRBJ2-1 and V is TRBV7-9; D is ambiguous. The CDR3 consists of 14 residues. The V end lost 7 bases, the J end lost 5 bases, and 15 bases lay between the germline ends. CDR1 and CDR2 (germline): SEHNR, FQNEAQ (reference sequence). The CDR3 bases are TGTGCCAGCACTGGCGGCTTAGGCCACAATGAGCAGTTCTTC. Translating it yields CASTGGLGHNEQFF.

The rearrangement uses TRBV5-4 and TRBJ1-5; the match to TRBD1 covers 7 bases. CDR1 SGHNT and CDR2 YYREEE come from the germline V gene (reference sequence). This CDR3 has 14 amino acids. The V segment lost 2 bases and the J segment 2 bases; nucleotides outside the gene matches: 1. The CDR3 reads CASSFGQGNQPQHF. Written as DNA, the CDR3 is TGTGCCAGCAGCTTTGGACAGGGCAATCAGCCCCAGCATTTT. Together with reference TRBV5-4 and TRBJ1-5, the CDR3 gives the full variable domain: ETGVTQSPTHLIKTRGQQVTLRCSSQSGHNTVSWYQQALGQGPQFIFQYYREEENGRGNFPPRFSGLQFPNYSSELNVNALELDDSALYLCASSFGQGNQPQHFGDGTRLSIL.

This clone appeared a few times. The chain combines TRBV13 with TRBJ1-1, with unresolved D. Germline assignment: CDR1 PRHDT and CDR2 FYEKMQ (reference sequence). The CDR3 contains 15 residues. Between the trimmed V and J ends, which lost 5 bases and 0 bases, there was a span of 13 bases. CDR3 sequence: CASSPRGGMNTEAFF. CDR3 bases: TGTGCCAGCAGCCCCCGAGGAGGTATGAACACTGAAGCTTTCTTT.

This clone was recorded a few times. The gene calls are TRBV27 and TRBJ1-5, with 8 nucleotides matching TRBD1. CDR1 and CDR2 from the germline V gene are MNHEY and SMNVEV (reference sequence). Unmatched junction bases numbered 13, after V lost 6 bases and J lost 9 bases. The length of the CDR3 is 15 residues. CDR3: CASRSASDRGVPQHF. CDR3 DNA: TGTGCCAGCAGATCTGCCTCTGACAGGGGTGTGCCCCAGCATTTT.

The CDR3 nucleotides are TGTGCCAGCCACGGACAGTCTCTCAACGAGCAGTACTTC. Translation: CASHGQSLNEQYF. This chain links TRBV2 with TRBJ2-7; a weak D match, TRBD1 (6 bases). CDR3 size: 13 residues. Germline assignment: CDR1 SNHLY and CDR2 FYNNEI. V was clipped by 8 bases and J by 5 bases, with 16 bases between them. Looking up the rest from reference TRBV2 and TRBJ2-7 gives the full variable domain: EPEVTQTPSHQVTQMGQEVILRCVPISNHLYFYWYRQILGQKVEFLVSFYNNEISEKSEIFDDQFSVERPDGSNFTLKIRSTKLEDSAMYFCASHGQSLNEQYFGPGTRLTVT.

The chain couples TRBV30 to TRBJ1-6; no definite D call. The length of the CDR3 is 13 residues. The V end was cut by 5 bases, the J end by 4 bases, with 9 bases between. CDR1 is GTSNPN, CDR2 SVGIG, per germline (reference sequence). CDR3 residues: CAWENGYNSPLHF. CDR3 nucleotide sequence: TGTGCCTGGGAGAACGGTTATAATTCACCCCTCCACTTT.

The CDR3 loop reads CASAIRDRGYEQYF. The CDR3 nucleotides are TGTGCCAGCGCGATCCGGGACAGAGGGTACGAGCAGTACTTC. This rearrangement joins TRBV5-8 to TRBJ2-7; 7 nucleotides line up with TRBD1. The CDR3 is 14 residues long. Germline CDR1 and CDR2: SGHTS and YDEGEE. V shed 7 bases, J shed 4 bases, and the junction held 11 bases outside the gene matches.

This chain links TRBV5-1 with TRBJ1-1; D unresolved. V gave up 4 bases and J gave up 7 bases, with 26 bases separating them. There are 17 residues in the CDR3. Per germline, CDR1 SGHRS and CDR2 YFSETQ. CDR3 residues: CASSPKPVPFAALEAFF. CDR3 in DNA: TGCGCCAGCAGCCCAAAACCGGTCCCTTTCGCGGCCCTTGAAGCTTTCTTT.

V usage is TRBV5-6 and J usage is TRBJ2-5; 12 bases are a match to TRBD2. The CDR3 has 16 amino acids. The ends lost 0 bases at V and 4 bases at J; junction bases unmatched: 4. Germline CDR1 is SGHDT and CDR2 is YYEEEE. The CDR3 sequence: CASSLVLAGGTETQYF. CDR3 bases: TGTGCCAGCAGCTTGGTCCTAGCGGGAGGGACAGAGACCCAGTACTTC.

This chain joins TRBV10-3 and TRBJ2-2; 16 nucleotides agree with TRBD2. CDR1 and CDR2 (germline): ENHRY, SYGVKD. This CDR3 has 18 residues. J was trimmed by 2 bases and V by 6 bases; bases with no gene match: 6. Here the CDR3 reads CAISGGLAGGPNTGELFF. The CDR3 DNA sequence: TGTGCCATCAGCGGGGGACTAGCGGGAGGGCCAAACACCGGGGAGCTGTTTTTT.

V and J are TRBV6-6 and TRBJ1-3, with 7 nucleotides matching TRBD1. V shed 2 bases and J 1 base; nucleotides not matched to a gene: 5. The CDR3 has 16 amino acids. CDR1 and CDR2 from the germline V gene are MNHNY and SVGAGI (reference sequence). This CDR3 reads CASSYTVGQSGNTIYF. The CDR3, as DNA: TGTGCCAGCAGTTACACCGTGGGACAGTCTGGAAACACCATATATTTT.

The chain has TRBV5-6 and TRBJ1-2; D unresolved. CDR3 size: 16 residues. Germline V CDR1 and CDR2: SGHDT, YYEEEE. Between the trimmed V and J ends, which lost 1 base and 7 bases, there was a span of 20 bases. CDR3 DNA: TGTGCCAGCAGCTTGCGGCCAGGCGAACATCCTTTTGGCTACACCTTC. It encodes CASSLRPGEHPFGYTF.

The V gene is TRBV6-1, the J gene TRBJ2-5; 14 nucleotides match TRBD2. V lost 1 base to trimming and J lost 5 bases; unmatched junction nucleotides: 6. This CDR3 comprises 17 residues. Germline assignment: CDR1 MNHNS and CDR2 SASEGT. The CDR3 region has the DNA TGTGCCAGCAGTGAAGAGAGACTAGCGGGGGGGCTGGAGACCCAGTACTTC. Translation: CASSEERLAGGLETQYF.

This chain joins TRBV19 and TRBJ2-3, with D possibly TRBD1 on 6 matching bases. Germline V gene lookup returns CDR1 LNHDA and CDR2 SQIVND (reference sequence). This CDR3 is built from 14 residues. Trimming removed 5 bases from V and 8 bases from J, with 17 bases in between. CDR3 bases: TGTGCCAGTAGTGGTCACGATACAGGGCCTACGCAGTATTTT. It is translated as CASSGHDTGPTQYF. The full variable domain, its missing parts supplied by reference TRBV19 and TRBJ2-3, is DGGITQSPKYLFRKEGQNVTLSCEQNLNHDAMYWYRQDPGQGLRLIYYSQIVNDFQKGDIAEGYSVSREKKESFPLTVTSAQKNPTAFYLCASSGHDTGPTQYFGPGTRLTVL.

Concerning this clone itself: This sample also contains other DNA sequences that code for the same CDR3. V is TRBV4-1 and J is TRBJ2-7; 7 bases line up with TRBD2. In germline, CDR1 is MGHRA, CDR2 YSYEKL. The J segment lost 3 bases and the V segment lost 0 bases, leaving 5 bases of the junction unmatched. The CDR3 has 15 amino acids. As DNA, the CDR3 is TGCGCCAGCAGCCAAGATCGTACGGGGGGCTACGAGCAGTACTTC. It translates to CASSQDRTGGYEQYF.

The J gene is TRBJ2-1, the V gene TRBV6-1; 10 bases agree with TRBD2. Trimming removed 7 bases from V and 2 bases from J; junction bases left unmatched: 5. This CDR3 region has 15 residues. Looked up from germline, CDR1 is MNHNS and CDR2 is SASEGT. The CDR3 reads CASNPLAGAYNEQFF. The CDR3 DNA reads TGTGCCAGCAATCCCCTAGCGGGGGCCTACAATGAGCAGTTCTTC.

The J gene is TRBJ1-2, the V gene TRBV5-6; 8 positions agree with TRBD1. This CDR3 has 15 amino acids. Per the germline V gene, CDR1 is SGHDT and CDR2 is YYEEEE. V shed 3 bases, J shed 3 bases, and the junction held 7 bases outside the gene matches. CDR3 residues: CASSSRGRRDYGYTF. The CDR3 DNA follows: TGTGCCAGCAGCTCCAGGGGGCGACGTGACTATGGCTACACCTTC.

This rearrangement joins TRBV29-1 to TRBJ2-2; D is unresolved. CDR1 is SQVTM, CDR2 ANQGSEA, per germline. V shed 3 bases and J shed 0 bases, with 8 bases lying between them. The CDR3 is made up of 14 amino acids. The CDR3 protein is CSVEEWSNTGELFF. The DNA of the CDR3 is TGCAGCGTTGAGGAGTGGTCGAACACCGGGGAGCTGTTTTTT.

This clone appeared once. The rearrangement joins TRBV30 to TRBJ2-3, with D perhaps TRBD2 (7 bases). The V gene lost 3 bases and the J gene lost 4 bases, with 14 bases spanning the gap. Germline V gene data show CDR1 as GTSNPN and CDR2 as SVGIG (reference sequence). The CDR3 totals 14 residues. The CDR3, as DNA: TGTGCCTGGAGCGTGGGGGGGCTGGCAGATACGCAGTATTTT. It is translated as CAWSVGGLADTQYF.

About this clone: A read error may produce the germline difference seen at one junction end. The rearrangement links TRBV4-2 to TRBJ2-1; D perhaps matches TRBD2 (7 bases). Per the germline V gene, CDR1 is LGHNA and CDR2 is YNFKEQ. The CDR3 is made up of 15 amino acids. CDR3 loop: CASSQGGGQEVATLF. The CDR3 bases are TGTGCCAGCAGCCAAGGGGGGGGGCAGGAGGTGGCGACACTCTTC.

The chain recombines TRBV6-6 with TRBJ2-1; TRBD1 matches at 7 bases. The CDR3 has 14 residues. Germline CDR1 is MNHNY and CDR2 is SVGAGI (reference sequence). Trimming removed 4 bases from V and 9 bases from J; junction bases left unmatched: 9. The CDR3 coding sequence is TGTGCCAGCAGTTCCGGGACAGTGAAAAGTGAGCAGTTCTTC. Residues: CASSSGTVKSEQFF.

The chain combines TRBV9 with TRBJ2-1, with D possibly matching TRBD2 (6 bases). Germline V lookup: CDR1 SGDLS, CDR2 YYNGEE. V gave up 0 bases and J gave up 1 base, with 14 bases separating them. The CDR3 totals 17 residues. CDR3 sequence: CASSVAIGGTSYNEQFF. The CDR3 region has the DNA TGTGCCAGCAGCGTAGCTATTGGAGGGACTTCCTACAATGAGCAGTTCTTC. Drawing the rest from reference TRBV9 and TRBJ2-1, the complete variable domain is DSGVTQTPKHLITATGQRVTLRCSPRSGDLSVYWYQQSLDQGLQFLIQYYNGEERAKGNILERFSAQQFPDLHSELNLSSLELGDSALYFCASSVAIGGTSYNEQFFGPGTRLTVL.

The rearrangement links TRBV2 to TRBJ2-7; D possibly corresponds to TRBD1 (5 bases). Germline values: CDR1 SNHLY, CDR2 FYNNEI. V lost 11 bases, J lost 5 bases, and 19 bases lay in between. The length of the CDR3 is 13 residues. CDR3 sequence (DNA): TGTGCCTCCAGTGCTACAGGCCGAGACGAGCAGTACTTC. Protein product: CASSATGRDEQYF.

J is TRBJ2-3 and V is TRBV11-2; 9 bases align to TRBD2. Per the germline V gene, CDR1 is SGHAT and CDR2 is FQNNGV. The CDR3 runs 17 residues. V was pared by 0 bases and J by 4 bases, with 8 bases of the junction left unmatched. The DNA for the CDR3 is TGTGCCAGCAGCTTAGAAAAGGCGCGGGGGGGGTCAGATACGCAGTATTTT. It encodes CASSLEKARGGSDTQYF.

V usage is TRBV2 and J usage is TRBJ2-5; 7 bases are a match to TRBD2. The length of the CDR3 is 13 residues. The trim removed 6 bases at V and 5 bases at J, leaving 6 bases unmatched. CDR1 SNHLY and CDR2 FYNNEI come from the germline V gene. CDR3 region: CASRGGVRETQYF. The CDR3 DNA follows: TGTGCCAGCAGGGGGGGGGTAAGGGAGACCCAGTACTTC.